One and the same sample provided the 16 T cell receptor beta chains below, sequenced in a study of blood T cells in healthy people across ages. PCR was performed a second time for about 7 to 11 cycles using a sample-barcoded 5' primer and a J-beta primer mix. TCRdb fed the 5' RACE reads into MiXCR, producing one record per CDR3 protein. The sample shows 650,000 to 1,000,000 distinct CDR3 sequences, around 34% of them seen only once. What was sequenced was blood. These receptors originate from a man between 18 and 35 years old in good health.

V gene TRBV3-1 combines with J gene TRBJ1-1; D remains ambiguous. Germline V lookup: CDR1 LGHDT, CDR2 YNNKEL (reference sequence). This CDR3 spans 14 amino acids. V dropped 4 bases and J dropped 1 base, with 10 bases sitting between them. In nucleotides, the CDR3 is TGTGCCAGCAGCCCAACCCCACGGAACACTGAAGCTTTCTTT. This codes for CASSPTPRNTEAFF.

The chain carries TRBV28 and TRBJ2-3; D might be TRBD1 or TRBD2, each matching 5 bases. V lost 4 bases to trimming and J lost 12 bases, with 14 bases between them. CDR1 is MDHEN and CDR2 is SYDVKM in the germline V gene. The CDR3 covers 12 residues. Written as DNA, the CDR3 is TGTGCCAGCAGTTCGGGGCCTGAAGTCCAGTATTTT. The encoded protein is CASSSGPEVQYF. The variable domain in full, completed from reference TRBV28 and TRBJ2-3, reads DVKVTQSSRYLVKRTGEKVFLECVQDMDHENMFWYRQDPGLGLRLIYFSYDVKMKEKGDIPEGYSVSREKKERFSLILESASTNQTSMYLCASSSGPEVQYFGPGTRLTVL.

The CDR3, as DNA: TGTGCCAGCAGTTTAGGGTTTGGTCTACTAGGGGATGAGACCCAGTACTTC. It yields the protein CASSLGFGLLGDETQYF. The V and J genes are TRBV12-3 or TRBV12-4 and TRBJ2-5; tentatively, D is TRBD1 or TRBD2 (5 bases each). This CDR3 has 17 residues. Trimming removed 1 base at V and 5 bases at J, with 20 bases between.

This sequence joins TRBV10-3 and TRBJ2-6; D remains ambiguous. V dropped 2 bases and J dropped 0 bases, with 11 bases sitting between them. The CDR3 is made up of 17 amino acids. Per germline, CDR1 ENHRY and CDR2 SYGVKD. The CDR3 bases are TGTGCCATCAGTGAGCCCGCGAAGAGCTCTGGGGCCAACGTCCTGACTTTC. It specifies CAISEPAKSSGANVLTF.

Remarks on this clonotype: Given a much more abundant clone one base away, this may be a read error. J is TRBJ1-2 and V is TRBV25-1, with D maybe TRBD1 (5 bases). Germline V lookup: CDR1 MGHDK, CDR2 SYGVNS. Trimming removed 2 bases from V and 2 bases from J, with 9 bases in between. The CDR3 runs to 14 residues. The CDR3 DNA sequence: TGTGCCAGCAGTGAAGATCAGGGAAACTATGGCTACACCTTC. This sequence encodes CASSEDQGNYGYTF.

This chain links TRBV4-3 with TRBJ2-3; perhaps TRBD1 as D (6 bases). The CDR3 length is 16 residues. With 1 base removed from V and 0 bases from J, the gap between germline ends came to 11 bases. CDR1 and CDR2 (germline): LGHNA, YSLEER. CDR3 amino acids: CASSQGSQGSTDTQYF. CDR3 in DNA: TGCGCCAGCAGCCAAGGTAGCCAGGGGAGCACAGATACGCAGTATTTT.

As for this clonotype: With a much larger clone just one base away, this may be a read error. V is TRBV20-1 and J is TRBJ1-2; possible D gene TRBD1, 5 bases. Germline CDR1 reads DFQATT; CDR2 reads SNEGSKA (reference sequence). The CDR3 sequence is 12 residues long. The CDR3 nucleotides read TGCAGTGCTAGAGTTATAGGGGATGGCTACATCTTC. Amino acids: CSARVIGDGYIF.

Only a few counts were recorded for this clonotype. The genes are TRBV20-1 and TRBJ1-5, with TRBD1 as a possible D gene (5 bases). CDR3 size: 14 residues. The V and J ends lost 0 bases and 5 bases respectively, with 11 bases between them. Germline V gene lookup returns CDR1 DFQATT and CDR2 SNEGSKA (reference sequence). CDR3 bases: TGCAGTGCTAGAGAATCCCGGGGCTATCAGCCCCAGCATTTT. It yields the protein CSARESRGYQPQHF.

This chain joins TRBV4-1 and TRBJ2-1, with D possibly TRBD2 on 5 matching bases. CDR1 is MGHRA and CDR2 is YSYEKL in the germline V gene. The CDR3 sequence is 15 residues long. Trimming pared 2 bases from V and 9 bases from J, leaving 17 bases between. The CDR3: CASSQPILPEAEQFF. The CDR3 DNA sequence: TGCGCCAGCAGCCAACCGATTCTCCCGGAGGCTGAGCAGTTCTTC.

The rearrangement links TRBV25-1 to TRBJ1-1; no clear D gene. The CDR3 extends over 14 amino acids. Per the germline V gene, CDR1 is MGHDK and CDR2 is SYGVNS. Trimming cost V 1 base and J 0 bases, with 6 bases left between them. Here the CDR3 DNA reads TGTGCCAGCAGTGAATTTGAGCTGAACACTGAAGCTTTCTTT. Encoded protein: CASSEFELNTEAFF.

The rearrangement links TRBV20-1 to TRBJ2-5; possibly TRBD2 for D (5 bases). Germline V gene lookup returns CDR1 DFQATT and CDR2 SNEGSKA (reference sequence). This CDR3 is built from 15 residues. V lost 3 bases and J lost 0, with 14 bases in between. The DNA of the CDR3 is TGCAGTGCTAGGAGGGCTAGCAGGAACCAAGAGACCCAGTACTTC. Amino acids: CSARRASRNQETQYF.

Of note for this clonotype: Being one base from a much bigger clone, this may be a read error. The chain has TRBV12-3 or TRBV12-4 and TRBJ2-3; either TRBD1 or TRBD2 may fit D (5 bases each). This CDR3 is 14 amino acids long. CDR3 residues: CASSQGTREDAQYF. In DNA form, the CDR3 reads TGTGCCAGCAGTCAAGGGACCCGGGAAGATGCGCAGTATTTT.

The J gene is TRBJ1-1, the V gene TRBV7-2; 7 bases align to TRBD1. V lost 9 bases and J lost 1; bases outside the gene matches: 5. The CDR3 sequence is 13 residues long. Per the germline V gene, CDR1 is SGHTA and CDR2 is FQGNSA. DNA of the CDR3: TGTGCCAGTAGACAGGGAGGGAACACTGAAGCTTTCTTT. Its protein is CASRQGGNTEAFF.

This clonotype was observed a few times. A clone one base away is much larger, so this may be a read error. V usage is TRBV7-2 and J usage is TRBJ2-1, with D hard to call. Between the trimmed V and J ends, which lost 5 bases and 10 bases, there was a span of 15 bases. The CDR3 is 13 residues long. Germline values: CDR1 SGHTA, CDR2 FQGNSA. The CDR3 coding sequence is TGTGCCAGCAGCGTAGAAGCCCTGGGAGAGCAGTTCTTC. Encoded protein: CASSVEALGEQFF.

V gene TRBV4-1 combines with J gene TRBJ2-7; no clear D. Trimming cost V 1 base and J 7 bases, with 14 bases left between them. This CDR3 is built from 14 residues. Germline lookup yields CDR1 MGHRA and CDR2 YSYEKL. The CDR3 loop reads CASSQGVRPNEQYF. For the CDR3, the DNA is TGCGCCAGCAGCCAAGGGGTCAGACCGAATGAGCAGTACTTC.

This clonotype turned up a few times. The chain is built from TRBV7-9 and TRBJ1-1; 8 bases line up with TRBD1. Germline CDR1 is SEHNR and CDR2 is FQNEAQ (reference sequence). The ends lost 5 bases at V and 2 bases at J; junction bases unmatched: 13. The CDR3 consists of 17 residues. The CDR3 nucleotides are TGTGCCAGCAGCCCCGACAGGGGTGGTTCGGAAAACACTGAAGCTTTCTTT. Translating gives CASSPDRGGSENTEAFF.